Below, one TCR beta chain is given with its context. Its specificity is unknown. This CDR3 contains 16 residues. Germline CDR1 and CDR2: SGHRS and YFSETQ. With V trimmed by 1 base and J by 3 bases, 5 bases remained unmatched. Assay: immunoSEQ multiplex PCR; the TCRdb copy retains only in-frame clones and omits some. The sample carries hundreds of thousands of clones, approximately 87% recorded once. Indicated treatment: around 19 received Ad26.COV2.S at low or high dose, single or two shots; about 5 received placebo; per-sample allocation not given. Vaccine and placebo recipients were sampled on day 63 after the first injection. This sample was taken from a study of Ad26.COV2.S vaccination and SARS-CoV-2 variants. Points from the study as a whole: Higher spike-specific TCR breadth was found in vaccine recipients than in placebo recipients. The authors reported substantial breadth in spike-specific CD8+ and CD4+ T cell responses after vaccination.

This sequence originates from a person between 18 and 65 years old who received the Ad26.COV2.S COVID-19 vaccine or a placebo. The V call is TRBV5-1, the J call TRBJ1-4, with 8 bases aligning to TRBD1. The sequencing here drew on peripheral blood, taken in a trial of Ad26.COV2.S vaccine versus placebo. CDR3 residues: CASSLQGAPSNEKLFF. In DNA form, the CDR3 reads TGCGCCAGCAGCTTGCAGGGGGCGCCGTCTAATGAAAAACTGTTTTTT.